This T cell receptor beta chain came from a study of T cell repertoires in aging, cancer and after chemotherapy. General observations from the study: Median generation probability rose over the chemotherapy interval in each cancer cohort, suggesting rebound thymic output.

The template was genomic DNA from peripheral blood, not RNA. In this sample, this clonotype is medium-sized. Its antigen is undetermined. TRB rearrangements spanning V, D and J were amplified using mixed TRB-A/B primers. One entry per CDR3 protein results from TCRdb running MiXCR on the multiplex PCR reads. There are about 6,200 distinct CDR3 sequences in the sample; 25% to 30% occur only once, and around 3.9% lies in the top ten. The CDR3 runs 14 residues. Germline-derived CDR1 and CDR2 are MNHEY and SMNVEV (reference sequence). The V gene lost 8 bases and the J gene lost 4 bases, with 17 bases spanning the gap.

The chain joins TRBV27 to TRBJ1-2; possibly TRBD1 for D (6 bases). Sequencing input: blood. The TCR comes from a human donor in good health. CDR3 residues: CASYSGHPAYGYTF. For the CDR3, the DNA is TGTGCCAGCTATTCGGGACATCCTGCCTATGGCTACACCTTC.